A selection of T cell receptor beta chains follows, all from one sample in a study of shared clonotypes between healthy human individuals. The table came from immunoSEQ multiplex PCR; TCRdb's copy has only in-frame clones and leaves some out. The sample records over 2,000,000 clones, about 93% being singletons. Sequenced sample: naive CD8+ T cells from PBMCs. These receptors all stem from a man younger than 35 in good health. Some clones in this sample may be carry-over from other donors' samples. CDR3s include the opening cysteine and the closing phenylalanine or tryptophan. The D gene is left open where the match is weak. For some rows the clone size is stated as once, few or many, or as a class when expanded; others skip it.

d_call clone_size v_call cdr3_aa
. . TRBV7-9 CAYLAAFSGNTIYF
TRBD2 . TRBV7-9 CASSTSGTSVFNEQFF
TRBD2 . TRBV7-2 CASSPGLAGGPAYEQYF
TRBD2 . TRBV27 CASSFRGRGRAGELFF
. once TRBV13 CASSPTSTDTQYF
. . TRBV5-1 CASSQPANRYNEQFF
TRBD1 . TRBV4-1 CASSLDTRGVEAFF
. . TRBV28 CASSSRTANTGELFF
. . TRBV7-6 CASSLITGSTTGELFF
. . TRBV19 CASSIAGAANEQFF
. . TRBV30 CAWSPRGSNEQYF
TRBD2 once TRBV27 CASSLRVQRENYEQFF
. once TRBV6-5 CASRSPYEQYF
TRBD1 . TRBV7-9 CASSSRDRAFDEQYF
. . TRBV19 CATRGRGSGEQYF
TRBD2 . TRBV27 CASRPGTSGSWTGELFF
TRBD1 once TRBV5-6 CASSTGGLYEQYF
. . TRBV6-1 CASSEFGGWDEQYF
TRBD1 . TRBV11-2 CASSPLRQGAVEQYF
. . TRBV7-4 CASSLGRSSGNTIYF
. once TRBV5-1 CASSLNPRDEQYF
TRBD2 . TRBV7-9 CASSLHGGSPNTGELFF
TRBD2 . TRBV4-2 CASSQPGSGRALYEQYF
. . TRBV19 CASTGILWNTIYF
TRBD2 . TRBV29-1 CSVDTSGVYNEQFF